This TCR beta chain was captured by sequencing in a study of OX40 agonist ivuxolimab in advanced cancers. In the study overall: Earlier treatment with anti-PD-1, anti-PD-L1 or anti-CTLA-4 was permitted, and 30% to 40% had received some.

Regarding this clone: The antigen remains unidentified.

The table came from immunoSEQ multiplex PCR; TCRdb's copy has only in-frame clones and leaves some out. The profile covers 55,000 to 75,000 clones, with approximately 81% appearing a single time and less than 5% taken by the ten largest. Per germline, CDR1 SGHKS and CDR2 YYEKEE (reference sequence). The CDR3 totals 16 residues. V shed 2 bases and J 4 bases; nucleotides not matched to a gene: 6. The investigators sampled blood at baseline, at cycle 4 day 1, and at cycle 7 day 1. Broader study findings: It was not determined which antigens were specifically recognized by the peripheral T cells that had undergone clonal expansion. Averaging showed that CD8+ T cells had more expanded clones than CD4+ did.

The origin of this receptor is an adult with an advanced solid tumor such as melanoma, head and neck, liver or kidney cancer. Sample: CD4+ or CD8+ T cells sorted from blood, taken in a trial of the OX40 agonist ivuxolimab. This rearrangement joins TRBV5-5 to TRBJ1-6; 7 nucleotides agree with TRBD1. In DNA form, the CDR3 reads TGTGCCAGCAGCTTTACAACAGGGGCTTATAATTCACCCCTCCACTTT. It codes for CASSFTTGAYNSPLHF.